Each of the 28 T cell receptor beta chains below was sequenced from the same sample in a study of blood T cell repertoires in COVID-19 (dated by TCRdb to between 2020 and 2021). Preparation of the library involved the immunoSEQ multiplex PCR assay. This is the immuneACCESS table as TCRdb keeps it, with only in-frame sequences that have V and J called. A part of the clones is gone; compared with another copy, unresolved V genes explain less than half, and the rest is unexplained. This sample has 270,000 or so clones in its table, and around nine tenths of those were observed once. The ten largest clones add up to about 8.6% of the sample. Input material: peripheral blood. The receptors shown here come from a man aged 40-49 years with active or convalescent COVID-19.

The DNA for the CDR3 is TGCAGCGTCGTCGGAGAGGGCACCTACGAGCAGTACTTC. Translation gives CSVVGEGTYEQYF. The rearrangement uses TRBV29-1 and TRBJ2-7, with D maybe TRBD2 (5 bases). CDR3 length equals 13 residues. The germline gives CDR1 SQVTM, CDR2 ANQGSEA. Trimming pared 6 bases from V and 2 bases from J, leaving 14 bases between.

V is TRBV7-3 and J is TRBJ2-1; 8 nucleotides align to TRBD1. The CDR3 covers 14 residues. The germline CDR1 and CDR2 sequences are SGHTA and FQGTGA. J lost 9 bases, V lost 3 bases, and 7 bases had no gene match. The DNA for the CDR3 is TGTGCCAGCAGCTTGGACAGGGATACGGGTGAGCAGTTCTTC. Protein product: CASSLDRDTGEQFF.

This clone was observed a handful of times. This rearrangement joins TRBV28 to TRBJ1-5; 8 nucleotides agree with TRBD1. This CDR3 has 15 residues. After removal of 4 bases from V and 7 bases from J, the junction contained 9 bases not matched to a gene. CDR1 and CDR2 (germline): MDHEN, SYDVKM. The CDR3 sequence is CASSYQGAPGQPQHF. The CDR3, as DNA: TGTGCCAGCAGTTACCAGGGGGCGCCGGGACAGCCCCAGCATTTT.

The chain links TRBV25-1 to TRBJ1-1; maybe TRBD1 (5 bases). This CDR3 comprises 14 residues. Germline CDR1 and CDR2: MGHDK and SYGVNS. Trimming removed 10 bases at V and 2 bases at J, with 17 bases between. CDR3 protein: CATTSGGENTEAFF. The CDR3 region has the DNA TGTGCCACCACGTCGGGGGGGGAAAACACTGAAGCTTTCTTT.

The gene calls are TRBV6-5 and TRBJ2-1; the match to TRBD2 covers 9 bases. CDR1 is MNHEY, CDR2 SVGAGI, per germline. Trimming at V came to 4 bases and at J to 10 bases, leaving 8 bases not matched to a gene. The length of the CDR3 is 14 residues. The CDR3 sequence: CASSFGLAMKEQFF. The DNA of the CDR3 is TGTGCCAGCAGTTTCGGACTAGCGATGAAGGAGCAGTTCTTC.

The V and J genes are TRBV6-5 and TRBJ2-1; 7 nucleotides agree with TRBD1. The V gene end was trimmed by 6 bases and the J gene end by 6 bases; junction bases not matched to a gene: 5. Germline loops: CDR1 MNHEY, CDR2 SVGAGI. The length of the CDR3 is 13 residues. The CDR3 loop is CASRLTGVNEQFF. CDR3 coding DNA: TGTGCCAGCAGACTCACAGGGGTCAATGAGCAGTTCTTC.

This clone was found a few times. The CDR3 nucleotides read TGCGCCAGCAACAGGGGGTCATCCTACGAGCAGTACTTC. It yields the protein CASNRGSSYEQYF. The V call is TRBV5-1, the J call TRBJ2-7; 8 bases are shared with TRBD1. The V gene's germline CDR1 is SGHRS and CDR2 YFSETQ. The CDR3 spans 13 residues. Trimming at V came to 6 bases and at J to 1 base, leaving 3 bases not matched to a gene.

This clone turned up a few times. The rearrangement links TRBV27 to TRBJ1-6; D unresolved. Germline CDR1 reads MNHEY; CDR2 reads SMNVEV (reference sequence). The CDR3 runs to 14 residues. Deletions cut 7 bases from V and 0 bases from J, with 7 bases between. The CDR3 sequence: CASTMSSYNSPLHF. The CDR3, as DNA: TGTGCCAGCACGATGAGCTCCTATAATTCACCCCTCCACTTT.

The rearrangement uses TRBV5-8 and TRBJ1-5, with 7 bases aligning to TRBD1. The CDR3 is 15 residues long. Unmatched junction bases numbered 5, after V lost 4 bases and J lost 1 base. Germline-derived CDR1 and CDR2 are SGHTS and YDEGEE. CDR3 DNA sequence: TGTGCCAGCAGCCGGGGACAGAAAAGCAATCAGCCCCAGCATTTT. This encodes CASSRGQKSNQPQHF.

The V and J genes are TRBV21-1 and TRBJ1-5; the DNA was not used to check the table's D call, TRBD1. TRBV21-1 is annotated as a pseudogene. CDR3 length equals 18 residues. This CDR3 reads CASSKGRYRFLCNQPQHF. The CDR3 nucleotides are TGTGCCAGCAGCAAAGGACGTTACAGGTTCCTATGCAATCAGCCCCAGCATTTT.

The J gene is TRBJ2-7, the V gene TRBV30; D might be TRBD2 (5 bases). Germline assignment: CDR1 GTSNPN and CDR2 SVGIG (reference sequence). The CDR3 consists of 13 residues. V was shortened by 5 bases and J by 6 bases, with 17 bases between the two germline ends. CDR3 sequence reads: CAWCGYGRVEQYF. The CDR3 nucleotides are TGTGCCTGGTGTGGGTACGGGCGGGTCGAGCAGTACTTC. The full variable domain, completed using reference TRBV30 and TRBJ2-7, is SQTIHQWPATLVQPVGSPLSLECTVEGTSNPNLYWYRQAAGRGLQLLFYSVGIGQISSEVPQNLSASRPQDRQFILSSKKLLLSDSGFYLCAWCGYGRVEQYFGPGTRLTVT.

The rearrangement joins TRBV30 to TRBJ1-3, with TRBD1 identical over 9 bases. The ends lost 2 bases at V and 8 bases at J; junction bases unmatched: 7. Germline V gives CDR1 GTSNPN, CDR2 SVGIG (reference sequence). The CDR3 totals 14 residues. CDR3 nucleotides: TGTGCCTGGAGTAGGGGACAGGGACGTGACACCATATATTTT. This encodes CAWSRGQGRDTIYF.

The V and J genes are TRBV3-1 (or the pseudogene TRBV3-2) and TRBJ1-1; no clear D gene. The CDR3 extends over 21 amino acids. Trimming shortened V by 3 bases and J by 0 bases, and 29 bases separated the two germline ends. Germline CDR1 reads LGHDT; CDR2 reads YNNKEL (reference sequence). DNA for the CDR3: TGTGCCAGCAGCCATGGGTTGCGCCCTGCCTTGATTGGAGGTCTGAACACTGAAGCTTTCTTT. It specifies CASSHGLRPALIGGLNTEAFF.

J is TRBJ2-4 and V is TRBV2, with 7 bases that match TRBD2. From germline, CDR1 is SNHLY and CDR2 FYNNEI. The length of the CDR3 is 14 residues. V was pared by 2 bases and J by 6 bases, with 4 bases of the junction left unmatched. CDR3: CASSERGGGNIQYF. The CDR3 nucleotides read TGTGCCAGCAGTGAACGCGGGGGAGGAAACATTCAGTACTTC.

This clone was seen once. This sequence joins TRBV10-3 and TRBJ1-2; 7 bases are a match to TRBD1. V lost 0 bases, J lost 4 bases, and 5 bases stayed unmatched. The V gene's germline CDR1 is ENHRY and CDR2 SYGVKD. The CDR3 is made up of 15 amino acids. The CDR3 DNA reads TGTGCCATCAGTGAGTCCACAGGGGAGAGCTATGGCTACACCTTC. Amino acid sequence: CAISESTGESYGYTF.

CDR3 sequence (DNA): TGTGCCAGCAGCCCGCCAGGGGATGAGGGAAAACTGTTTTTT. As protein: CASSPPGDEGKLFF. The rearrangement links TRBV4-2 to TRBJ1-4; possible D gene TRBD1, 6 bases. Trimming shortened V by 4 bases and J by 10 bases, and 16 bases separated the two germline ends. Germline loops: CDR1 LGHNA, CDR2 YNFKEQ. The CDR3 loop spans 14 amino acids.

Comments on this clone: One end of the junction does not line up with germline, which may come from a read error. The chain carries TRBV20-1 and TRBJ2-1, with D maybe TRBD1 (5 bases). CDR3 length: 10 residues. Germline CDR1 is DFQATT and CDR2 is SNEGSKA (reference sequence). CDR3 bases: TGCAGTGCTCGGAAGGGGCCACCGCTCTTC. It codes for CSARKGPPLF.

The V call is TRBV5-5, the J call TRBJ2-2, with TRBD2 matching 7 bases. Per germline, CDR1 SGHKS and CDR2 YYEKEE (reference sequence). V lost 1 base and J lost 0; bases outside the gene matches: 0. CDR3 size: 15 residues. In DNA form, the CDR3 reads TGTGCCAGCAGCTTGCGGGGGGCGAACACCGGGGAGCTGTTTTTT. Its protein is CASSLRGANTGELFF.

The sample holds a few counts of this clone. The chain employs TRBV4-1 and TRBJ1-4, with TRBD1 identical over 9 bases. The ends lost 4 bases at V and 6 bases at J; junction bases unmatched: 3. The germline V gene encodes CDR1 MGHRA and CDR2 YSYEKL. This CDR3 contains 14 residues. As DNA, the CDR3 is TGCGCCAGCAGCCTCGGACAGGGGTATGAAAAACTGTTTTTT. It yields the protein CASSLGQGYEKLFF.

The rearrangement links TRBV28 to TRBJ2-7, with 8 bases that match TRBD1. From germline, CDR1 is MDHEN and CDR2 SYDVKM. This CDR3 region has 16 residues. J lost 1 base, V lost 4 bases, and 9 bases had no gene match. CDR3 DNA sequence: TGTGCCAGCAGTTCGTCGGACAGGGTTTCTTCCTACGAGCAGTACTTC. It yields the protein CASSSSDRVSSYEQYF.

J is TRBJ1-1 and V is TRBV6-5, with TRBD1 identical over 7 bases. CDR1 is MNHEY and CDR2 is SVGAGI in the germline V gene. V was pared by 6 bases and J by 0 bases, with 4 bases of the junction left unmatched. The CDR3 covers 14 residues. CDR3 nucleotides: TGTGCCAGCAGGACAGGGCCCATGAACACTGAAGCTTTCTTT. This encodes CASRTGPMNTEAFF.

The V and J genes are TRBV6-5 and TRBJ1-6, with D perhaps TRBD1 (6 bases). The CDR3 runs 16 residues. V dropped 4 bases and J dropped 7 bases, with 17 bases sitting between them. Germline CDR1 is MNHEY and CDR2 is SVGAGI. The CDR3 DNA reads as TGTGCCAGCAGTTCCGGACAGCCCGCAGCGAATTCACCCCTCCACTTT. It yields the protein CASSSGQPAANSPLHF.

This chain uses TRBV7-3 with TRBJ2-1; TRBD2 aligns across 8 bases. Germline V gene lookup returns CDR1 SGHTA and CDR2 FQGTGA. The CDR3 spans 16 residues. J lost 0 bases, V lost 2 bases, and 3 bases had no gene match. This chain's CDR3 is CASSLLAGGSYNEQFF. The CDR3 DNA is TGTGCCAGCAGCTTACTAGCGGGTGGCTCCTACAATGAGCAGTTCTTC.

CDR3 nucleotide sequence: TGTGCCAGCAGCCAAACTCCCGGGAGCTGGGAGACCCAGTACTTC. Translation: CASSQTPGSWETQYF. The J gene is TRBJ2-5, the V gene TRBV14, with D possibly TRBD2 on 6 matching bases. The length of the CDR3 is 15 residues. The germline CDR1 and CDR2 sequences are SGHDN and FVKESK. Trimming took off 2 bases at V and 5 bases at J, with 15 bases between the two ends.

This chain links TRBV24-1 with TRBJ1-1; 9 bases match TRBD1. From germline, CDR1 is KGHDR and CDR2 SFDVKD. The CDR3 runs 17 residues. J was trimmed by 3 bases and V by 4 bases; bases with no gene match: 11. Here the CDR3 reads CATSDVPGQGRDTEAFF. The CDR3 nucleotides are TGTGCCACCAGTGACGTCCCGGGACAGGGAAGGGACACTGAAGCTTTCTTT.

This clone was recorded only once. The genes are TRBV9 and TRBJ1-3; tentatively, D is TRBD1 (5 bases). V lost 2 bases and J lost 4, with 13 bases in between. Looked up from germline, CDR1 is SGDLS and CDR2 is YYNGEE. The CDR3 has 15 amino acids. CDR3: CASSVIGEEGNTIYF. Written as DNA, the CDR3 is TGTGCCAGCAGCGTCATAGGGGAGGAGGGAAACACCATATATTTT. The full variable domain, with the rest looked up from reference TRBV9 and TRBJ1-3, is DSGVTQTPKHLITATGQRVTLRCSPRSGDLSVYWYQQSLDQGLQFLIQYYNGEERAKGNILERFSAQQFPDLHSELNLSSLELGDSALYFCASSVIGEEGNTIYFGEGSWLTVV.

The genes are TRBV5-1 and TRBJ1-5; D unresolved. Trimming pared 2 bases from V and 4 bases from J, leaving 7 bases between. The CDR3 loop spans 13 amino acids. The germline V gene encodes CDR1 SGHRS and CDR2 YFSETQ. CDR3 coding DNA: TGCGCCAGCAGCTTCGGGTGGAATCAGCCCCAGCATTTT. It is translated as CASSFGWNQPQHF.

The gene calls are TRBV5-1 and TRBJ2-1; 14 bases are a match to TRBD2. The CDR3 contains 18 residues. J lost 6 bases, V lost 4 bases, and 12 bases had no gene match. In germline, CDR1 is SGHRS, CDR2 YFSETQ. CDR3 in DNA: TGCGCCAGCAGCCCAGGACTAGCGGGAGGTCAGGTATTCAATGAGCAGTTCTTC. This translates into CASSPGLAGGQVFNEQFF. The full variable domain, completed using reference TRBV5-1 and TRBJ2-1, is KAGVTQTPRYLIKTRGQQVTLSCSPISGHRSVSWYQQTPGQGLQFLFEYFSETQRNKGNFPGRFSGRQFSNSRSEMNVSTLELGDSALYLCASSPGLAGGQVFNEQFFGPGTRLTVL.